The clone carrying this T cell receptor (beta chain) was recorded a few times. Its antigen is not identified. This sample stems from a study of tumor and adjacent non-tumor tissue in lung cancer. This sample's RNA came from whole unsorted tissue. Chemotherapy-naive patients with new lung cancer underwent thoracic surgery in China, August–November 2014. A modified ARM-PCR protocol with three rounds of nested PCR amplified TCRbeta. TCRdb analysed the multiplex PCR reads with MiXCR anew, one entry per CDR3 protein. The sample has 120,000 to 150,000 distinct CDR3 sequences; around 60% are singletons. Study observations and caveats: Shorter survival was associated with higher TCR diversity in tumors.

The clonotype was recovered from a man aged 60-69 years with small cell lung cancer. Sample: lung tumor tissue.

The CDR3 spells CSVWSGTGAPGELFF. The CDR3 coding sequence is TGCAGCGTTTGGTCCGGGACAGGGGCCCCCGGGGAGCTGTTTTTT. The rearrangement uses TRBV29-1 and TRBJ2-2; 10 nucleotides match TRBD1. V gave up 5 bases and J gave up 6 bases; unmatched junction bases: 9. Germline CDR1 SQVTM, CDR2 ANQGSEA. This CDR3 has 15 amino acids.